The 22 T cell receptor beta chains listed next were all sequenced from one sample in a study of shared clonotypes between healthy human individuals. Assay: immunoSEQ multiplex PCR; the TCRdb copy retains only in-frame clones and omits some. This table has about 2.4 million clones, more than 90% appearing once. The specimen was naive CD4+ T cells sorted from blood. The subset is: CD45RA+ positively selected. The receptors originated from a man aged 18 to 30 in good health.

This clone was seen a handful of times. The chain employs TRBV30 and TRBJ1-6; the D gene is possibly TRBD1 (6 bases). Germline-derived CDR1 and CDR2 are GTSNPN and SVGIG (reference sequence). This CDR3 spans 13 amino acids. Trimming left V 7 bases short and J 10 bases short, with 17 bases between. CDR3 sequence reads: CASSSQGGSPLHF. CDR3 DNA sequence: TGTGCCTCATCCTCCCAAGGGGGATCACCCCTCCACTTT.

CDR3 sequence (DNA): TGTGCCAGCAGTGAAGTGCTCGGGTCCGGAGACTCCTACGAGCAGTACTTC. Translation: CASSEVLGSGDSYEQYF. The V call is TRBV6-1, the J call TRBJ2-7; D ambiguous. CDR1 is MNHNS, CDR2 SASEGT, per germline. Between the trimmed V and J ends, which lost 1 base and 0 bases, there was a span of 16 bases. The CDR3 sequence is 17 residues long.

This CDR3 is CASSEGPGTFNEQFF. As DNA, the CDR3 is TGTGCCAGCAGTGAAGGACCCGGGACTTTCAATGAGCAGTTCTTC. This sequence joins TRBV6-1 and TRBJ2-1; TRBD2 is a possible D gene (6 bases). Germline V gene data show CDR1 as MNHNS and CDR2 as SASEGT. The CDR3 extends over 15 amino acids. V was clipped by 1 base and J by 6 bases, with 13 bases between them.

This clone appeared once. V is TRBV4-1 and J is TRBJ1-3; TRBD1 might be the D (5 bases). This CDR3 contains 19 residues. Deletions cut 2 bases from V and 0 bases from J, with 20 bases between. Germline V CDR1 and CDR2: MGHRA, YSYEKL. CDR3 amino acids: CASSQLPTQRQSSGNTIYF. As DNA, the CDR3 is TGCGCCAGCAGCCAATTACCCACACAACGACAGAGCTCTGGAAACACCATATATTTT.

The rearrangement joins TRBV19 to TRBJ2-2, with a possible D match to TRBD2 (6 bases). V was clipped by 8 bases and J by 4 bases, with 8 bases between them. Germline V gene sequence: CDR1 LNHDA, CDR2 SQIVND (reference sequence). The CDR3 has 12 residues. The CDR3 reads CASGTSTGELFF. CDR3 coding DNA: TGTGCCAGTGGGACTTCCACCGGGGAGCTGTTTTTT.

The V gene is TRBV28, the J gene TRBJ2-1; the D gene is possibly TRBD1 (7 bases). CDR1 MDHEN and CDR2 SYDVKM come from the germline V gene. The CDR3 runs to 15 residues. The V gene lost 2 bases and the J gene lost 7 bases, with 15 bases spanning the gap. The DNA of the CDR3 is TGTGCCAGCAGTTTAGCGGGACAGAGGTCAAATGAGCAGTTCTTC. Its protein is CASSLAGQRSNEQFF.

The CDR3 region is CASSRGGDSWSQYF. Here the CDR3 DNA reads TGTGCCAGTAGTAGAGGGGGGGACAGTTGGTCCCAGTACTTC. V is TRBV19 and J is TRBJ2-5; D may correspond to TRBD1 or TRBD2 (7 bases each). The CDR3 extends over 14 amino acids. V was trimmed by 4 bases and J by 9 bases, leaving 18 bases between them. CDR1 and CDR2 from the germline V gene are LNHDA and SQIVND (reference sequence).

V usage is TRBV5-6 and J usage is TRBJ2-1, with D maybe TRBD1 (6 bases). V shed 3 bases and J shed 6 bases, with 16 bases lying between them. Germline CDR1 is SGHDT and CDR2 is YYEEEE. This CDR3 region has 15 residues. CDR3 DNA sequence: TGTGCCAGCAGCTACAGGGTTGTGGGCCTCAATGAGCAGTTCTTC. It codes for CASSYRVVGLNEQFF.

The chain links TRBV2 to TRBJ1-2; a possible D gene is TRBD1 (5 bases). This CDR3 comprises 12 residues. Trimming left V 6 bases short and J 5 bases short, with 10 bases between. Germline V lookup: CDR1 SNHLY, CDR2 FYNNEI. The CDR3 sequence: CASRSEGYGYTF. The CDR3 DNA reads TGTGCCAGCAGGTCGGAGGGGTATGGCTACACCTTC.

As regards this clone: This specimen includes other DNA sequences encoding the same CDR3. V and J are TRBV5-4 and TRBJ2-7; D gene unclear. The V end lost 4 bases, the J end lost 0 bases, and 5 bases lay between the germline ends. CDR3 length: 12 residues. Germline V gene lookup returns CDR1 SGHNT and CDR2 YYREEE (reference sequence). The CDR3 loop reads CASSVDSYEQYF. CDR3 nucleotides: TGTGCCAGCAGCGTGGACTCCTACGAGCAGTACTTC.

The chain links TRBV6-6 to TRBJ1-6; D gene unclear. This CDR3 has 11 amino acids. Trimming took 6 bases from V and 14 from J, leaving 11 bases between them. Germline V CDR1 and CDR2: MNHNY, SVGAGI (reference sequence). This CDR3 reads CASSSALALHF. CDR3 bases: TGTGCCAGCAGCTCCGCGTTAGCCCTCCACTTT.

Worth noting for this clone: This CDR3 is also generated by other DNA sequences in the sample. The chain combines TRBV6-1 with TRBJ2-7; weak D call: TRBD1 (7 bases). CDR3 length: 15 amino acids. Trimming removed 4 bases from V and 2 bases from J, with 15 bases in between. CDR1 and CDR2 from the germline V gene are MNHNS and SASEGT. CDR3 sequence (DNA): TGTGCCAGCAGTGTCCGGACAGGAGGGACCTACGAGCAGTACTTC. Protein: CASSVRTGGTYEQYF.

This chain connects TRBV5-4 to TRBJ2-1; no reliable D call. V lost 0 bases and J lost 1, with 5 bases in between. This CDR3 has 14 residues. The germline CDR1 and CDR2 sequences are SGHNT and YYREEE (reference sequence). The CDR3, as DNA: TGTGCCAGCAGCTTGGGACTTTCCTACAATGAGCAGTTCTTC. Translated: CASSLGLSYNEQFF.

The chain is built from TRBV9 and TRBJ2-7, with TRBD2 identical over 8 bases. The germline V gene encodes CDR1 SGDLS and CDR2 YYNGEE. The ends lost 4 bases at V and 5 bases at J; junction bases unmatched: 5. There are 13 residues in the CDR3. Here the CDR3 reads CASSISGKDEQYF. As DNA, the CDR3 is TGTGCCAGCAGCATTAGCGGGAAAGACGAGCAGTACTTC.

The chain's CDR3 is CASSIDYRASSYEQYF. The DNA for the CDR3 is TGTGCCAGTAGTATAGATTACAGGGCCAGCTCCTACGAGCAGTACTTC. V and J are TRBV19 and TRBJ2-7; D is perhaps TRBD1 (6 bases). The CDR3 has 16 amino acids. Trimming left V 0 bases short and J 0 bases short, with 12 bases between. The germline V gene encodes CDR1 LNHDA and CDR2 SQIVND (reference sequence).

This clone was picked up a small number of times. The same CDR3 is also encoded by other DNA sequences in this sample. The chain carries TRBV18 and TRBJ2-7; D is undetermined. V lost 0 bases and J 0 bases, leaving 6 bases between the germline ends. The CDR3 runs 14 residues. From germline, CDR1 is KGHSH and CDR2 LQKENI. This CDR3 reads CASSPPRSSYEQYF. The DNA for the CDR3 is TGTGCCAGCTCACCACCCCGGAGCTCCTACGAGCAGTACTTC.

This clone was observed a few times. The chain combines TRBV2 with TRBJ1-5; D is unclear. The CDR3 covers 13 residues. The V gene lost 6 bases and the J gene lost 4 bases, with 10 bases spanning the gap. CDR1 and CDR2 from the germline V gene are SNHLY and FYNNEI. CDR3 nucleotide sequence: TGTGCCAGCAGGGGAGGGATGAATCAGCCCCAGCATTTT. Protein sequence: CASRGGMNQPQHF.

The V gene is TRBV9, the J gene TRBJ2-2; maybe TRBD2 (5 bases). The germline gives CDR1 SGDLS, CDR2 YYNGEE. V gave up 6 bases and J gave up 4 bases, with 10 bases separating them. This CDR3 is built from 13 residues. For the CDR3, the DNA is TGTGCCAGCAATCTAGGAGGCACCGGGGAGCTGTTTTTT. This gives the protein CASNLGGTGELFF. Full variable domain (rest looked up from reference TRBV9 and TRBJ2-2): DSGVTQTPKHLITATGQRVTLRCSPRSGDLSVYWYQQSLDQGLQFLIQYYNGEERAKGNILERFSAQQFPDLHSELNLSSLELGDSALYFCASNLGGTGELFFGEGSRLTVL.

The CDR3 sequence is CASSPLTADTGELFF. For the CDR3, the DNA is TGTGCCAGCAGCCCCCTTACGGCGGACACCGGGGAGCTGTTTTTT. The gene calls are TRBV5-6 and TRBJ2-2; D is unresolved. Germline values: CDR1 SGHDT, CDR2 YYEEEE. The CDR3 is made up of 15 amino acids. Between the trimmed V and J ends, which lost 4 bases and 3 bases, there was a span of 13 bases.

The chain's CDR3 is CASSGQGGITEAFF. Here the CDR3 DNA reads TGCGCCAGCAGTGGACAGGGAGGAATCACTGAAGCTTTCTTT. This chain connects TRBV10-1 to TRBJ1-1; 7 bases match TRBD1. Germline CDR1 and CDR2: WNHNN and SYGVQD (reference sequence). This CDR3 is built from 14 residues. Losses at the gene ends were 4 bases for V and 4 bases for J; bases not matched to a gene: 6.

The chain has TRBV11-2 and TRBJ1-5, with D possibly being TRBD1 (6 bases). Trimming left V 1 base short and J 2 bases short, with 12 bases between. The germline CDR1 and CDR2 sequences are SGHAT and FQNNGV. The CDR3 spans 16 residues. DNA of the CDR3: TGTGCCAGCAGCTTAGGGGCAGGGGTGGGCAATCAGCCCCAGCATTTT. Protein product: CASSLGAGVGNQPQHF.

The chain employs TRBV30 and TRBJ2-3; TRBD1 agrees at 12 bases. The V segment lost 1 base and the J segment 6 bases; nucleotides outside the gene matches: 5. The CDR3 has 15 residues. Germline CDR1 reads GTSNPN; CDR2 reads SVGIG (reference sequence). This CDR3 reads CAWSGVGQGADTQYF. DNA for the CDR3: TGTGCCTGGAGTGGGGTGGGACAGGGGGCCGATACGCAGTATTTT.